Shown below are 2 T cell receptor beta chains from a single sample sequenced in a study of blood T cell repertoires in COVID-19. The table came from immunoSEQ multiplex PCR; TCRdb's copy has only in-frame clones and leaves some out. The sample lists some 76,000 clones; 80% were seen once. Source material: peripheral blood. The receptors here all came from a man aged 50 to 59 with COVID-19, enrolled during active disease.

This clone was seen a few times. This chain uses TRBV7-6 with TRBJ1-1; 8 positions match TRBD1. V shed 5 bases and J 10 bases; nucleotides not matched to a gene: 15. Per germline, CDR1 SGHVS and CDR2 FNYEAQ. CDR3 length: 15 amino acids. The CDR3 here is CASSPWTGRGLRAFF. The DNA for the CDR3 is TGTGCCAGCAGCCCGTGGACAGGGCGGGGGTTAAGAGCTTTCTTT. Together with reference TRBV7-6 and TRBJ1-1, the CDR3 gives the full variable domain: GAGVSQSPRYKVTKRGQDVALRCDPISGHVSLYWYRQALGQGPEFLTYFNYEAQQDKSGLPNDRFSAERPEGSISTLTIQRTEQRDSAMYRCASSPWTGRGLRAFFGQGTRLTVV.

The chain couples TRBV7-2 to TRBJ2-7, with D perhaps TRBD1 (6 bases). The germline V gene has CDR1 SGHTA and CDR2 FQGNSA. Between the trimmed V and J ends, which lost 6 bases and 3 bases, there was a span of 15 bases. CDR3 length: 14 residues. CDR3 residues: CASRERQVFYEQYF. DNA of the CDR3: TGTGCCAGCAGAGAGAGACAGGTCTTCTACGAGCAGTACTTC.